Shown below are 18 T cell receptor beta chains from a single sample sequenced in a study of graft-versus-host responses after intestinal transplantation. Generated by immunoSEQ multiplex PCR, the TCRdb table keeps only in-frame clones and is missing some. This table has fewer than 85,000 clones, just under 95% appearing once. Their antigens are not known. The specimen was unstimulated CD8+ T cells sorted from spleen or lymph node cells, collected before intestinal transplant. Every receptor here comes from a human donor who received an intestinal transplant.

This chain uses TRBV27 with TRBJ2-7; no clear D. This CDR3 is built from 13 residues. The germline CDR1 and CDR2 sequences are MNHEY and SMNVEV (reference sequence). V shed 8 bases and J shed 3 bases, with 14 bases lying between them. The CDR3 sequence is CASGDVVGYEQYF. CDR3 nucleotide sequence: TGTGCCAGCGGTGACGTGGTGGGCTACGAGCAGTACTTC.

The chain employs TRBV4-1 and TRBJ2-1, with D perhaps matching TRBD2 (6 bases). The germline V gene has CDR1 MGHRA and CDR2 YSYEKL. V was trimmed by 2 bases and J by 6 bases, leaving 17 bases between them. The length of the CDR3 is 16 residues. Here the CDR3 reads CASSQQNGRFRNEQFF. In DNA, the CDR3 is TGCGCCAGCAGCCAACAGAACGGGAGATTCCGCAATGAGCAGTTCTTC.

The chain uses TRBV11-2 and TRBJ1-1; no reliable D call. V was shortened by 1 base and J by 7 bases, with 7 bases between the two germline ends. The CDR3 extends over 12 amino acids. Germline assignment: CDR1 SGHAT and CDR2 FQNNGV. CDR3 region: CASSLGVSEAFF. The CDR3 coding sequence is TGTGCCAGCAGCTTAGGAGTCAGTGAAGCTTTCTTT.

This chain connects TRBV7-9 to TRBJ1-5; TRBD1 agrees at 10 bases. Losses at the gene ends were 1 base for V and 7 bases for J; bases not matched to a gene: 4. CDR3 size: 15 residues. The germline V gene encodes CDR1 SEHNR and CDR2 FQNEAQ (reference sequence). CDR3 in amino acids: CASSLGTGGNQPQHF. The CDR3 DNA sequence: TGTGCCAGCAGCTTAGGGACAGGGGGTAACCAGCCCCAGCATTTT. Together with reference TRBV7-9 and TRBJ1-5, the CDR3 gives the full variable domain: DTGVSQNPRHKITKRGQNVTFRCDPISEHNRLYWYRQTLGQGPEFLTYFQNEAQLEKSRLLSDRFSAERPKGSFSTLEIQRTEQGDSAMYLCASSLGTGGNQPQHFGDGTRLSIL.

The chain employs TRBV10-3 and TRBJ2-1; D is uncertain. V lost 0 bases and J 1 base, leaving 4 bases between the germline ends. This CDR3 has 14 residues. Germline V gives CDR1 ENHRY, CDR2 SYGVKD. The DNA for the CDR3 is TGTGCCATCAGTGAGTCGGAGTCCTACAATGAGCAGTTCTTC. It yields the protein CAISESESYNEQFF.

The chain couples TRBV6-5 to TRBJ1-6; no reliable D call. Germline CDR1 MNHEY, CDR2 SVGAGI. This CDR3 is 15 amino acids long. V was clipped by 0 bases and J by 6 bases, with 9 bases between them. The CDR3 here is CASSYSSNVNSPLHF. For the CDR3, the DNA is TGTGCCAGCAGTTACTCGAGTAACGTTAATTCACCCCTCCACTTT.

The chain uses TRBV5-1 and TRBJ2-7; a weak D match, TRBD2 (7 bases). The V gene lost 0 bases and the J gene lost 5 bases, with 9 bases spanning the gap. Germline V gives CDR1 SGHRS, CDR2 YFSETQ. The CDR3 runs to 13 residues. Written as DNA, the CDR3 is TGCGCCAGCAGCTTGGCCGGGGGGCACGAGCAGTACTTC. This sequence encodes CASSLAGGHEQYF.

CDR3 in amino acids: CASSAGAAGNTIYF. In DNA, the CDR3 is TGTGCCAGCAGTGCAGGGGCGGCTGGAAACACCATATATTTT. The chain is built from TRBV27 and TRBJ1-3; tentative D call: TRBD1 (6 bases). The germline V and J ends were trimmed by 5 bases and 2 bases, with 10 bases remaining between them. The V gene's germline CDR1 is MNHEY and CDR2 SMNVEV (reference sequence). The CDR3 is 14 amino acids.

The chain is built from TRBV15 and TRBJ1-2; 11 positions match TRBD1. V was clipped by 3 bases and J by 4 bases; unmatched bases: 13. The CDR3 covers 18 residues. The germline gives CDR1 LNHNV, CDR2 YYDKDF (reference sequence). DNA for the CDR3: TGTGCCACCAGCAGGGAAGGGGACAGGGGGTTTGACGGCTATGGCTACACCTTC. Translated, it gives CATSREGDRGFDGYGYTF.

J is TRBJ2-7 and V is TRBV5-4; D is unclear. The CDR3 is 14 amino acids. CDR1 is SGHNT, CDR2 YYREEE, per germline (reference sequence). The V and J ends lost 0 bases and 0 bases respectively, with 7 bases between them. CDR3 sequence reads: CASSLAYGSYEQYF. CDR3 nucleotides: TGTGCCAGCAGCTTGGCGTATGGCTCCTACGAGCAGTACTTC. Full variable domain (outside the CDR3, taken from reference TRBV5-4 and TRBJ2-7): ETGVTQSPTHLIKTRGQQVTLRCSSQSGHNTVSWYQQALGQGPQFIFQYYREEENGRGNFPPRFSGLQFPNYSSELNVNALELDDSALYLCASSLAYGSYEQYFGPGTRLTVT.

V is TRBV5-4 and J is TRBJ2-7, with 8 nucleotides matching TRBD1. CDR1 SGHNT and CDR2 YYREEE come from the germline V gene (reference sequence). V shed 6 bases and J 5 bases; nucleotides not matched to a gene: 10. This CDR3 spans 14 amino acids. CDR3 amino acids: CASTQDRAPHEQYF. The CDR3 coding sequence is TGTGCCAGCACCCAGGACAGGGCGCCCCACGAGCAGTACTTC.

J is TRBJ1-5 and V is TRBV27; 8 bases match TRBD1. Per the germline V gene, CDR1 is MNHEY and CDR2 is SMNVEV (reference sequence). J was trimmed by 4 bases and V by 2 bases; bases with no gene match: 16. This CDR3 has 19 residues. The CDR3 loop is CASSLMARGPEKSNQPQHF. The CDR3 DNA reads TGTGCCAGCAGTTTAATGGCCAGGGGGCCCGAAAAGTCGAATCAGCCCCAGCATTTT.

This sequence joins TRBV4-1 and TRBJ2-5; tentatively, D is TRBD2 (6 bases). Trimming took off 0 bases at V and 2 bases at J, with 16 bases between the two ends. The CDR3 runs 17 residues. The germline gives CDR1 MGHRA, CDR2 YSYEKL. CDR3 nucleotides: TGCGCCAGCAGCCAAGACAGGGACTTTATAGAGCAAGAGACCCAGTACTTC. Translation gives CASSQDRDFIEQETQYF.

The CDR3 loop reads CASSSRLAPIKQFF. DNA of the CDR3: TGTGCCAGCAGCTCCAGACTAGCCCCCATCAAGCAGTTCTTC. This sequence joins TRBV28 and TRBJ2-1; 7 nucleotides agree with TRBD2. Germline trimming cut 6 bases from V and 11 bases from J; bases unmatched to any gene: 13. The germline gives CDR1 MDHEN, CDR2 SYDVKM. The CDR3 has 14 residues. The whole variable domain, remainder taken from reference TRBV28 and TRBJ2-1, is DVKVTQSSRYLVKRTGEKVFLECVQDMDHENMFWYRQDPGLGLRLIYFSYDVKMKEKGDIPEGYSVSREKKERFSLILESASTNQTSMYLCASSSRLAPIKQFFGPGTRLTVL.

V is TRBV9 and J is TRBJ2-1; TRBD2 matches at 7 bases. The V segment lost 3 bases and the J segment 6 bases; nucleotides outside the gene matches: 9. CDR1 is SGDLS and CDR2 is YYNGEE in the germline V gene. The CDR3 totals 15 residues. The CDR3 is CASSDSGTTLNEQFF. CDR3 in DNA: TGTGCCAGCAGCGACTCCGGGACTACCCTCAATGAGCAGTTCTTC.

This rearrangement joins TRBV5-1 to TRBJ1-2; 9 bases line up with TRBD1. The junction had 14 bases not matched to a gene; V was cut back by 5 bases and J by 6 bases. Germline V gene sequence: CDR1 SGHRS, CDR2 YFSETQ. The CDR3 runs to 16 residues. The CDR3 region is CASSLGDREKADGYTF. The CDR3, as DNA: TGCGCCAGCAGTCTGGGGGACAGGGAAAAAGCCGATGGCTACACCTTC.

This chain joins TRBV27 and TRBJ2-1; no clear D gene. CDR1 is MNHEY, CDR2 SMNVEV, per germline (reference sequence). V was clipped by 4 bases and J by 4 bases, with 5 bases between them. This CDR3 contains 12 residues. CDR3: CASSSTYNEQFF. CDR3 nucleotides: TGTGCCAGCAGTTCCACATACAATGAGCAGTTCTTC.

This rearrangement joins TRBV9 to TRBJ2-1; D might be TRBD1 or TRBD2, each matching 6 bases. The CDR3 runs to 14 residues. Germline lookup yields CDR1 SGDLS and CDR2 YYNGEE. The ends were cut back, 0 bases at V and 7 bases at J, with 11 bases in the middle. The CDR3 is CASSVGGGPNEQFF. CDR3 bases: TGTGCCAGCAGCGTAGGTGGGGGGCCTAATGAGCAGTTCTTC.